This TCR beta chain was profiled in a study of CD8+CD57+ T cells in acquired aplastic anemia (dated by TCRdb to between 2017 and 2018). Describing the broader study: Extracted DNA from sorted CD4+ and CD8+ cells averaged around 2.9 ug, ranging from roughly 0.19 to 27.4 ug. CD8+CD57+ expansion was defined as a frequency above the mean frequency observed in healthy subjects.

Genomic DNA was used as template for profiling of TCR beta VDJ combinations and CDR3 sequences. TCR repertoire sequencing was run on an Illumina HiSeq 2000. From the authors' description of their analysis: TRBV/TRBJ rearrangement plots, CDR3 size and DJ length profiles, and Simpson's diversity index were used to assess repertoires. The immunodominant clone was defined as the most abundant DNA sequence in deep sequencing data. CDR3 amino acid sequences were checked for sharing across subjects and were also compared against the VDJdb database and published repertoires. TCRdb reworked the public reads: Q25 trimming with fastp, MiXCR clone assembly, productive beta chains retained. Rows matching on CDR3 protein sequence are summarized as one entry with the most common DNA and genes. These V and J calls originate from TCRdb's pipeline instead of the authors' own analysis. The table for this sample lists some 120,000 distinct CDR3 sequences; approximately 41% of them were counted only once. The top ten clones comprise about 2.6% of the sample.

From the cysteine up to the phenylalanine, the CDR3 has a length of 14 residues. Only the CDR3 portion is preserved as DNA: 42 bases, with reading frame beginning at the first base. The junction carries 14 bases between V and J, which are trimmed by 7 bases and 7 bases respectively. Sequences MDHEN (CDR1) and SYDVKM (CDR2) are obtained from the germline V gene. This clonotype was picked up a small number of times. Its antigen target is currently unknown. No per-base quality is available; no much larger clone lies one base away. Patients chosen for sequencing had shown expansion of CD8+CD57+ cells by flow cytometry. Every patient had a diagnosis of severe acquired aplastic anemia based on International Study of Aplastic Anemia and Agranulocytosis and Camitta criteria. No patient had received any therapy when blood was sampled. TCR repertoires of sorted CD4+ and CD8+ blood T cells from severe aplastic anemia patients and healthy subjects were deep-sequenced in the study. In the USA, patient enrollment took place under clinicaltrials.gov protocols 00001620, 01623167, 00001397, 00071045, 00081523 and 00961064. Ficoll-Paque density gradient centrifugation was used to isolate peripheral blood mononuclear cells. CD4+ and CD8+ T cells were sorted by FACS or magnetic beads before DNA extraction.

Points the paper makes about the study in general: Around 27 CD8+ CDR3 sequences were found to be shared between patients and controls, but these sequences appeared to be highly expressed in patients and within the immunodominant clones of the patients. Between patients and healthy controls, no significant difference in CD8+ Simpson's diversity was found (P=0.060).

This TCR was recovered from a human donor with aplastic anemia. The sequenced material came from sorted CD4+, CD8+, or CD8+CD57+ T cells (not recorded which) from PBMCs. This chain is built from TRBV28 and TRBJ1-6, with TRBD1 perhaps the D gene, on 5 matching bases. Here is the DNA: TGTGCCAGCATAAGGGGCCGCTTCAATTCACCCCTCCACTTT. Its translation is CASIRGRFNSPLHF.